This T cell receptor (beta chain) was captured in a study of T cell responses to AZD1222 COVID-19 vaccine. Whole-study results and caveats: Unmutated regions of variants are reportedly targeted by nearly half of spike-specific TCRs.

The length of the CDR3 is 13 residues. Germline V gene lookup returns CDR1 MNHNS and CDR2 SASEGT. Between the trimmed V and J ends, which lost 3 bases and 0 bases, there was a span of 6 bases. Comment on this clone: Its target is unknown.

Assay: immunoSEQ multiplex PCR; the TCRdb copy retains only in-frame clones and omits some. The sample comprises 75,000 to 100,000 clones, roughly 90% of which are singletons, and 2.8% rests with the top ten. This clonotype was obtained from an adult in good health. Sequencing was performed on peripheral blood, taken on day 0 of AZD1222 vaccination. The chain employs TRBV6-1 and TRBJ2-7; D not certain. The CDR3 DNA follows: TGTGCCAGCAGTGACAGTAACTCCTACGAGCAGTACTTC. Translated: CASSDSNSYEQYF.